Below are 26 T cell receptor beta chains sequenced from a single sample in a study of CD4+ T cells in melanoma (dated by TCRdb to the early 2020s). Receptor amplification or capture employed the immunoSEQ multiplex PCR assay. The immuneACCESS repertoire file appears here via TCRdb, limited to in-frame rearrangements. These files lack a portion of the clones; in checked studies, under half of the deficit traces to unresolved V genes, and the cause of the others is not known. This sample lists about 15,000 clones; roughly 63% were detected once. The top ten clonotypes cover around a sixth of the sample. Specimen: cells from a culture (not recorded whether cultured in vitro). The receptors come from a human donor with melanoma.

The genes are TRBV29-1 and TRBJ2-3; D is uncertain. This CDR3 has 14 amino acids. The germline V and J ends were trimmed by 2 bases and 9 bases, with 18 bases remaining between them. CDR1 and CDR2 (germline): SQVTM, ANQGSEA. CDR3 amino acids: CSVESSVALRTQYF. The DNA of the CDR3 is TGCAGCGTTGAAAGCAGCGTCGCGCTAAGGACGCAGTATTTT.

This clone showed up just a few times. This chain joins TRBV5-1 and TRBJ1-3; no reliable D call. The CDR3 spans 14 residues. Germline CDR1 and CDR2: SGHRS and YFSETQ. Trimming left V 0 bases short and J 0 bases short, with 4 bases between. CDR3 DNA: TGCGCCAGCAGCTTGGTCAGCTCTGGAAACACCATATATTTT. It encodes CASSLVSSGNTIYF.

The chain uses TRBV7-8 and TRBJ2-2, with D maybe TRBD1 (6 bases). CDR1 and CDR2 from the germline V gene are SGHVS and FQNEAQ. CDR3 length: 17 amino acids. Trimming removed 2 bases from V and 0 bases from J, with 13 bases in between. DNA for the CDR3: TGTGCCAGCAGCTTATACCCGAGGGGGTCGAACACCGGGGAGCTGTTTTTT. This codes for CASSLYPRGSNTGELFF.

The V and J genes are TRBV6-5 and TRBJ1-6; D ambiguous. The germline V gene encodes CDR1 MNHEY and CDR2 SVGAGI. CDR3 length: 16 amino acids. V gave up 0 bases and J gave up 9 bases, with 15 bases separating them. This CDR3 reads CASSYSIYQVGSPLHF. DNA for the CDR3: TGTGCCAGCAGTTACTCGATTTACCAAGTCGGTTCACCCCTCCACTTT.

CDR3 amino acids: CASRAHRGAGNIQYF. The CDR3, as DNA: TGTGCCAGCAGGGCCCATAGGGGCGCGGGGAACATTCAGTACTTC. The chain is built from TRBV2 and TRBJ2-4, with D possibly matching TRBD2 (6 bases). CDR1 is SNHLY, CDR2 FYNNEI, per germline. V was trimmed by 6 bases and J by 7 bases, leaving 19 bases between them. The CDR3 contains 15 residues.

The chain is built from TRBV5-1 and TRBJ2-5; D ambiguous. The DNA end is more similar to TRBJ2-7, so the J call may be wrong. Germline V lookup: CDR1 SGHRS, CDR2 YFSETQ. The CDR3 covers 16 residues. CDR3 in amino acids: CASSLGMQTGGSEQYF. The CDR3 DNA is TGCGCCAGCAGCTTGGGTATGCAGACGGGCGGTTCCGAGCAGTACTTC.

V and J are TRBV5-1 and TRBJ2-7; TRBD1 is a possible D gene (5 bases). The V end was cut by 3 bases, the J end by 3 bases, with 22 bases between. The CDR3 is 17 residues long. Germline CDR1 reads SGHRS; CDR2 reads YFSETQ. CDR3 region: CASSWGFGVGASYEQYF. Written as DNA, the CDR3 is TGCGCCAGCAGCTGGGGTTTCGGTGTTGGGGCCAGCTACGAGCAGTACTTC.

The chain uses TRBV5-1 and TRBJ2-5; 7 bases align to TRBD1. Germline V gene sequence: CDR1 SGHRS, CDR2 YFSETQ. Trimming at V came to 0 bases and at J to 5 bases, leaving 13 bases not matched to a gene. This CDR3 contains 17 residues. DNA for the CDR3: TGCGCCAGCAGCTTGGAAAATGTATTCAGGGGGTCGGAGACCCAGTACTTC. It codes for CASSLENVFRGSETQYF.

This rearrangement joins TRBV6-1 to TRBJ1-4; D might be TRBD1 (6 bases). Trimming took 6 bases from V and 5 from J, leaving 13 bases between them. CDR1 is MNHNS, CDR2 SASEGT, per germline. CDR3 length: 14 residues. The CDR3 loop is CASRTGGPNEKLFF. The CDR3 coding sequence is TGTGCCAGCAGGACCGGGGGCCCCAATGAAAAACTGTTTTTT.

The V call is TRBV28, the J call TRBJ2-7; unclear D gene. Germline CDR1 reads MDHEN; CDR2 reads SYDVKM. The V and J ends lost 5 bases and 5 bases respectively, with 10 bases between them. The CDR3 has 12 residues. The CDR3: CASSPTAHEQYF. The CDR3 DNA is TGTGCCAGCAGTCCTACCGCCCACGAGCAGTACTTC.

For the CDR3, the DNA is TGTGCCAGCGGGACAGACATGAACACTGAAGCTTTCTTT. It codes for CASGTDMNTEAFF. The chain recombines TRBV2 with TRBJ1-1; 7 nucleotides align to TRBD1. Trimming took 8 bases from V and 0 from J; bases not matched to a gene: 3. Germline V gene data show CDR1 as SNHLY and CDR2 as FYNNEI. The CDR3 totals 13 residues.

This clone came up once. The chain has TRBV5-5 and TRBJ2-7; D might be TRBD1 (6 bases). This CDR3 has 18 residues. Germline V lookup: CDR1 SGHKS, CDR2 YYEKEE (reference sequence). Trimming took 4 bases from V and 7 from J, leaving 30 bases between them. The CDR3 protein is CASSRAVGGTGTEGEQYF. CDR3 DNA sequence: TGTGCCAGCAGCCGTGCTGTTGGTGGAACAGGGACGGAAGGGGAGCAGTACTTC.

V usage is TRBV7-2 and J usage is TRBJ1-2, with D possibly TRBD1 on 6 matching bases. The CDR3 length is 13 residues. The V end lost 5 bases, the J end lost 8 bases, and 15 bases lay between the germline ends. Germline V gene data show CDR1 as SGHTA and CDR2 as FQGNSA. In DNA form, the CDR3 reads TGTGCCAGCAGCCCCGCGCACAGGGACGGCTACACCTTC. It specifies CASSPAHRDGYTF.

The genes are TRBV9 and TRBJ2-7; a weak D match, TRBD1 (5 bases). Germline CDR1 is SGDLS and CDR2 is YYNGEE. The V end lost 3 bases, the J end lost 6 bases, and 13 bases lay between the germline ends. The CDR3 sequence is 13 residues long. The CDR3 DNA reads TGTGCCAGCAGCGCAAGGGGAATGGGCGAGCAGTACTTC. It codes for CASSARGMGEQYF.

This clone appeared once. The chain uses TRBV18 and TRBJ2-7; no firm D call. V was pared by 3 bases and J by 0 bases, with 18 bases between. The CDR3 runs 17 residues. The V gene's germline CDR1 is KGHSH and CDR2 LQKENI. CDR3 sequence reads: CASSPRRSLFSSYEQYF. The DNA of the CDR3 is TGTGCCAGCTCACCGCGCCGTTCACTATTTAGCTCCTACGAGCAGTACTTC.

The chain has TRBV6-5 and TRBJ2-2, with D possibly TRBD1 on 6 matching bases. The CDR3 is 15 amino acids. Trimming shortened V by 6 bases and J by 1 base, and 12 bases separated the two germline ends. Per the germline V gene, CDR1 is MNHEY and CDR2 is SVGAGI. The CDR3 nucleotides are TGTGCCAGCAGGTTACAGGGCCTGAACACCGGGGAGCTGTTTTTT. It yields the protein CASRLQGLNTGELFF.

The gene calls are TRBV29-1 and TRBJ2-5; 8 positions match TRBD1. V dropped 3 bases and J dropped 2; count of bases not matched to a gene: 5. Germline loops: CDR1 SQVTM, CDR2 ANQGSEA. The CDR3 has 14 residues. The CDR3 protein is CSVEGRGLQETQYF. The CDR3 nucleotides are TGCAGCGTTGAGGGCAGGGGGCTTCAAGAGACCCAGTACTTC.

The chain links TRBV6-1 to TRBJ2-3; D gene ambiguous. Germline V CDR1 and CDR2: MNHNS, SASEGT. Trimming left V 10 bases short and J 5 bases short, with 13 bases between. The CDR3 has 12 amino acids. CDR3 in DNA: TGTGCCACGTCCTTAGTGAAAGATACGCAGTATTTT. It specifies CATSLVKDTQYF.

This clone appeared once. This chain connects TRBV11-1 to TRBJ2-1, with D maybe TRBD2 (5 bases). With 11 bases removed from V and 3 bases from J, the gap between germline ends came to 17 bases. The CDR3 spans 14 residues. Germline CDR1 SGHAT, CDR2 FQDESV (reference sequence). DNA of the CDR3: TGTGCCCCCAAAGGGTCGGGGTGCTACAATGAGCAGTTCTTC. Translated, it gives CAPKGSGCYNEQFF.

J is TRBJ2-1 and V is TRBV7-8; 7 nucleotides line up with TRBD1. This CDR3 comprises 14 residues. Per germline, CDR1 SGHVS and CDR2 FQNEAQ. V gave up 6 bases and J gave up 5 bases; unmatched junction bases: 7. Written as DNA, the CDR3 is TGTGCCAGCAGAATCGGGACAGTAAACAATGAGCAGTTCTTC. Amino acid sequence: CASRIGTVNNEQFF.

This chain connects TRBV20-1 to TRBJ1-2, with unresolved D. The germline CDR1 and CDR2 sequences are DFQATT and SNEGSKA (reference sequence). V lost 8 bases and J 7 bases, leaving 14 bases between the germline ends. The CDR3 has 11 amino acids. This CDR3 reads CSLPEMAGYTF. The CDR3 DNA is TGCAGTCTTCCCGAGATGGCTGGCTACACCTTC.

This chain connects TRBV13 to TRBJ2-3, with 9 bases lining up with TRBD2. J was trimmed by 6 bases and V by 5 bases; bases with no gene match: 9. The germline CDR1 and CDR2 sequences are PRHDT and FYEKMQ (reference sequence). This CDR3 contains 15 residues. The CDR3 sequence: CASSPRTSEGDTQYF. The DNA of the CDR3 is TGTGCCAGCAGCCCCAGGACTAGCGAAGGCGATACGCAGTATTTT.

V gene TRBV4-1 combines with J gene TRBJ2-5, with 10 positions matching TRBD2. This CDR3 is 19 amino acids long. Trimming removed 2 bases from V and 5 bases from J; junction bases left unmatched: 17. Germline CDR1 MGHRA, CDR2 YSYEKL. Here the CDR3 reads CASSQWAVGASGGRETQYF. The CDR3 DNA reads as TGCGCCAGCAGCCAATGGGCTGTTGGGGCTAGCGGGGGTCGGGAGACCCAGTACTTC.

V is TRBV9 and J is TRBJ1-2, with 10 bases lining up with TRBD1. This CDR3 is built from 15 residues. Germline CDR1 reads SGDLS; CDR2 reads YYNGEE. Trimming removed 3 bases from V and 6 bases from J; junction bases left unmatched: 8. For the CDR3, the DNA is TGTGCCAGCAGCGCAGACGCGACAGGGGGCCATGGCTACACCTTC. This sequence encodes CASSADATGGHGYTF. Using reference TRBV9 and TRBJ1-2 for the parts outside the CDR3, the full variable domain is DSGVTQTPKHLITATGQRVTLRCSPRSGDLSVYWYQQSLDQGLQFLIQYYNGEERAKGNILERFSAQQFPDLHSELNLSSLELGDSALYFCASSADATGGHGYTFGSGTRLTVV.

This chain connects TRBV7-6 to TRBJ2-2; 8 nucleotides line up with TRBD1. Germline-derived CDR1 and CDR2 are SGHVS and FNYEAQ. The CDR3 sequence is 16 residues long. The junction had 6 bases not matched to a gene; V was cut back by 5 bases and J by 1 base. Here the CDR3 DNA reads TGTGCCAGCAGCGGGCCGGGACAGGAGAACACCGGGGAGCTGTTTTTT. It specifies CASSGPGQENTGELFF.

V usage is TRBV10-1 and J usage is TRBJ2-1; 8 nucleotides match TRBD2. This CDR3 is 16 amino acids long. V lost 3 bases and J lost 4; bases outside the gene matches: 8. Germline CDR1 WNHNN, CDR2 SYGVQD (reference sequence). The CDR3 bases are TGCGCCAGCAGTGACAGTCCGCGGGGGGATTACAATGAGCAGTTCTTC. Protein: CASSDSPRGDYNEQFF.